These 27 T cell receptor beta chains originate from one sample sequenced in a study of tumor and adjacent non-tumor tissue in lung cancer. No cell sorting was done before RNA was extracted from the tissue. Distant lung tissue was collected more than 3 cm away from the tumor edge. The library came from three nested PCR rounds adapted from ARM-PCR protocols. TCRdb reprocessed the multiplex PCR reads via MiXCR and lists one record per CDR3 protein. The sample has more than 85,000 distinct CDR3 sequences, roughly three fifths seen once. What was sequenced was distant non-tumor lung tissue. Receptors originate from a man in his 60s with non-small cell lung cancer.

In this sample, this clonotype turned up many times. The chain has TRBV29-1 and TRBJ2-2, with a tentative D call TRBD2 (5 bases). V dropped 3 bases and J dropped 4 bases, with 9 bases sitting between them. CDR3 length: 13 residues. Germline loops: CDR1 SQVTM, CDR2 ANQGSEA. Written as DNA, the CDR3 is TGCAGCGTTGATCCGGGGATCACCGGGGAGCTGTTTTTT. It specifies CSVDPGITGELFF.

Of note for this clonotype: It may be a read error: a sequence one base away is much more abundant. The V and J genes are TRBV20-1 and TRBJ1-1, with a tentative D call TRBD1 (6 bases). Germline CDR1 DFQATT, CDR2 SNEGSKA (reference sequence). V lost 5 bases and J 0 bases, leaving 13 bases between the germline ends. This CDR3 has 14 amino acids. The CDR3 nucleotides are TGCAGTGCTCAGCTGACAGGCATGAACACTGAAGCTTTCTTT. Residues: CSAQLTGMNTEAFF.

The V gene is TRBV6-6, the J gene TRBJ2-5; TRBD2 might be the D (6 bases). The CDR3 sequence is 11 residues long. The ends were cut back, 7 bases at V and 5 bases at J, with 8 bases in the middle. Germline V gives CDR1 MNHNY, CDR2 SVGAGI (reference sequence). The CDR3 nucleotides read TGTGCCAGCAACCGGGGGGAGACCCAGTACTTC. Protein product: CASNRGETQYF.

Comment on this clonotype: The CDR3 ends on some other residue instead of the conserved phenylalanine or tryptophan, so this is likely a read error. V gene TRBV11-3 combines with J gene TRBJ2-1; D ambiguous. The CDR3 is 14 amino acids. The germline gives CDR1 SGHNT, CDR2 YENEEA. The CDR3 coding sequence is TGTACCAGCAGACGGAATACTACGTCTACTGAGCAGTTCTCC. This codes for CTSRRNTTSTEQFS.

This clonotype was seen a handful of times. The CDR3, as DNA: TGTGCCTGGAAGGGGGGAGTGAGGGGGAATGAGCAGTTCTTC. Protein product: CAWKGGVRGNEQFF. The chain recombines TRBV30 with TRBJ2-1; D might be TRBD1 or TRBD2, each matching 6 bases. The V gene lost 4 bases and the J gene lost 7 bases, with 17 bases spanning the gap. Germline CDR1 and CDR2: GTSNPN and SVGIG (reference sequence). CDR3 length: 14 residues. The full variable domain, rest sourced from reference TRBV30 and TRBJ2-1, is SQTIHQWPATLVQPVGSPLSLECTVEGTSNPNLYWYRQAAGRGLQLLFYSVGIGQISSEVPQNLSASRPQDRQFILSSKKLLLSDSGFYLCAWKGGVRGNEQFFGPGTRLTVL.

The genes are TRBV18 and TRBJ2-3; D is unclear. Trimming shortened V by 5 bases and J by 3 bases, and 6 bases separated the two germline ends. The germline V gene encodes CDR1 KGHSH and CDR2 LQKENI. This CDR3 has 12 amino acids. DNA of the CDR3: TGTGCCAGCTCATTTGCAACAGATACGCAGTATTTT. Amino acids: CASSFATDTQYF.

This chain joins TRBV28 and TRBJ2-7; D perhaps matches TRBD2 (6 bases). Looked up from germline, CDR1 is MDHEN and CDR2 is SYDVKM. The V and J ends lost 5 bases and 7 bases respectively, with 21 bases between them. The CDR3 is made up of 15 amino acids. DNA of the CDR3: TGTGCCAGCAGTCCCTCCCGGGGCCTCCGGGGGGAGCAGTACTTC. It specifies CASSPSRGLRGEQYF.

At least ten counts were recorded for this clonotype. The gene calls are TRBV6-6 and TRBJ2-1, with unresolved D. Trimming removed 4 bases at V and 0 bases at J, with 10 bases between. The CDR3 consists of 15 residues. CDR1 MNHNY and CDR2 SVGAGI come from the germline V gene (reference sequence). This CDR3 reads CASSSVGFSYNEQFF. The DNA of the CDR3 is TGTGCCAGCAGTTCTGTCGGCTTCTCCTACAATGAGCAGTTCTTC.

J is TRBJ2-1 and V is TRBV6-5; a weak D match, TRBD2 (5 bases). Germline CDR1 reads MNHEY; CDR2 reads SVGAGI. There are 16 residues in the CDR3. Trimming took off 6 bases at V and 11 bases at J, with 26 bases between the two ends. The CDR3 coding sequence is TGTGCCAGCAGAAACAACCGGGATCTCGGTTTCTGTAAGCAGTTCTTC. This sequence encodes CASRNNRDLGFCKQFF.

With regard to this clonotype: The junction departs from the called germline gene at one end, perhaps through a read error. The rearrangement links TRBV5-6 to TRBJ1-1; the match to TRBD1 covers 8 bases. The germline V gene encodes CDR1 SGHDT and CDR2 YYEEEE. The CDR3 is 15 residues long. CDR3 DNA: TGTGTCAGCAGCCTGACCGGACAGGGTGAAACCGAAGCTTTCTTT. This codes for CVSSLTGQGETEAFF.

This clonotype was detected only once. This chain links TRBV11-2 with TRBJ2-7, with TRBD1 matching over 9 bases. The ends lost 4 bases at V and 7 bases at J; junction bases unmatched: 8. CDR3 size: 14 residues. The germline gives CDR1 SGHAT, CDR2 FQNNGV. DNA for the CDR3: TGTGCCAGCAGCTCACCGGGACAGGGCTGTGAGCAGTACTTC. It is translated as CASSSPGQGCEQYF.

Ten or more counts support this clonotype. V is TRBV5-4 and J is TRBJ2-5; D might be TRBD2 (5 bases). Trimming removed 2 bases from V and 1 base from J, with 18 bases in between. The CDR3 length is 17 residues. Germline V gene sequence: CDR1 SGHNT, CDR2 YYREEE (reference sequence). The CDR3, as DNA: TGTGCCAGCAGCTTCACTGGAGGAAGCGAAGGCCAAGAGACCCAGTACTTC. Encoded protein: CASSFTGGSEGQETQYF.

On this clonotype itself: The junction departs from germline at one end; a sequencing error may be responsible. The CDR3 region has the DNA TGTGCCAGCAGCTTAGTTTATAGGCAGAGCTCCTACAATGAGCAGATCTTC. It yields the protein CASSLVYRQSSYNEQIF. J is TRBJ2-1 and V is TRBV11-2; no clear D gene. The CDR3 has 17 amino acids. Germline CDR1 is SGHAT and CDR2 is FQNNGV.

As concerns this clonotype: The CDR3 carries no conserved terminal phenylalanine or tryptophan, so it likely arises from a read error. The DNA is omitted, as the CDR3 cannot be located on it reliably, and the CDR3 follows TCRdb's listing. The chain carries TRBV5-1 and TRBJ1-1. The CDR3 spans 14 amino acids, including both terminal residues. Germline V gives CDR1 SGHRS, CDR2 YFSETQ. The CDR3 protein is CASSFTGRETEAFL.

This clonotype is judged medium-sized (0.01 to 0.1%). The CDR3 region has the DNA TGTGCCAGCAGCCCCAGATGGCGGGGTGATGAGCAGTTCTTC. It yields the protein CASSPRWRGDEQFF. V usage is TRBV7-8 and J usage is TRBJ2-1; D might be TRBD2 (6 bases). Germline-derived CDR1 and CDR2 are SGHVS and FQNEAQ. Trimming shortened V by 5 bases and J by 8 bases, and 16 bases separated the two germline ends. This CDR3 comprises 14 residues.

As regards this clonotype: A junction end diverges from the germline sequence, so it may reflect a read error. The chain links TRBV11-1 to TRBJ1-1, with unresolved D. Germline V gene sequence: CDR1 SGHAT, CDR2 FQDESV (reference sequence). The CDR3 is made up of 13 amino acids. This chain's CDR3 is CVSSSPPRAEAFF. The CDR3 DNA is TGTGTCAGCAGCTCGCCACCTAGGGCTGAAGCTTTCTTT.

A note on this clonotype: Just one base apart from a much larger clone, this may be a read error. V and J are TRBV6-5 and TRBJ2-2; 7 bases are a match to TRBD2. V shed 6 bases, J shed 4 bases, and the junction held 8 bases outside the gene matches. The CDR3 consists of 15 residues. Germline V gene lookup returns CDR1 MNHEY and CDR2 SVGAGI. Written as DNA, the CDR3 is TGTGCCAGCAGCCGCGGACTAGTGGGCACCGGGGAGCTGTTTTTT. Its translation: CASSRGLVGTGELFF.

Turning to this clonotype: One base away lies a much larger clone, so this may be a sequencing read error. This likely comes from a read error, as the CDR3 has no conserved phenylalanine or tryptophan at its end. The chain couples TRBV12-5 to TRBJ2-1; TRBD2 matches 7 bases. V shed 5 bases and J 0 bases; nucleotides not matched to a gene: 13. Looked up from germline, CDR1 is LGHNT and CDR2 is FRNRAP. This CDR3 has 18 amino acids. The CDR3 nucleotides are TGTGCTAGTGGTCAAACTCGTAGCGGGCCGAGCTCCTACAATGAGCAGTTCTTA. Translating gives CASGQTRSGPSSYNEQFL.

Notes on this clonotype: A single base separates this from a much larger clone, so it may be a read error. This chain uses TRBV7-9 with TRBJ2-1; no reliable D call. The CDR3 runs 11 residues. Germline V gene sequence: CDR1 SEHNR, CDR2 FQNEAQ (reference sequence). The V end was cut by 8 bases, the J end by 7 bases, with 9 bases between. The CDR3 coding sequence is TGTGCCAGCGCCAAAGGAAATGAGCAGTTCTTC. Translation: CASAKGNEQFF.

This chain's CDR3 is CAISRGEDTGDLFF. CDR3 in DNA: TGTGCCATCAGTCGGGGGGAGGACACCGGGGATCTTTTTTTT. V usage is TRBV10-3 and J usage is TRBJ2-2, with TRBD2 identical over 7 bases. Germline CDR1 and CDR2: ENHRY and SYGVKD. The CDR3 has 14 residues. Trimming removed 5 bases from V and 17 bases from J; junction bases left unmatched: 17.

As regards this clonotype: A read error may account for a junction end that differs from germline. The rearrangement links TRBV6-1 to TRBJ1-2; D gene unclear. Germline V CDR1 and CDR2: MNHNS, SASEGT. The CDR3 consists of 14 residues. Written as DNA, the CDR3 is TGTGCCAGCATTGAAGCGCTAGACCCCTATGGCTACACCTTC. This translates into CASIEALDPYGYTF.

This clonotype has a handful of counts. The V gene is TRBV7-9, the J gene TRBJ2-7; 9 positions match TRBD1. V gave up 5 bases and J gave up 4 bases; unmatched junction bases: 18. The CDR3 is 18 residues long. CDR1 and CDR2 from the germline V gene are SEHNR and FQNEAQ (reference sequence). The CDR3 here is CASSPKLTGQGRLYEQYF. CDR3 nucleotides: TGTGCCAGCAGCCCAAAATTAACGGGACAGGGAAGACTATACGAGCAGTACTTC.

Turning to this clonotype: A clone one base away is much larger, so this may be a read error. The rearrangement joins TRBV11-2 to TRBJ1-4; the D gene is possibly TRBD1 (5 bases). The CDR3 is 17 residues long. The germline CDR1 and CDR2 sequences are SGHAT and FQNNGV. The V end was cut by 0 bases, the J end by 16 bases, with 27 bases between. CDR3 nucleotide sequence: TGTGCCAGCAGCTTAGATCCCAGGGCCGCTTCAAGATCCTTGCCGTTTTTT. This encodes CASSLDPRAASRSLPFF.

The J gene is TRBJ2-7, the V gene TRBV29-1; the D gene is possibly TRBD2 (5 bases). This CDR3 is built from 14 residues. Germline CDR1 and CDR2: SQVTM and ANQGSEA. Trimming removed 8 bases from V and 10 bases from J, with 27 bases in between. The CDR3 region has the DNA TGCAGCACTGAAGTAGGCCCTGCCGGGATTGAACAGTACTTC. It codes for CSTEVGPAGIEQYF.

This chain connects TRBV11-3 to TRBJ2-2, with 11 bases aligning to TRBD1. Germline trimming cut 8 bases from V and 11 bases from J; bases unmatched to any gene: 19. The germline CDR1 and CDR2 sequences are SGHNT and YENEEA. This CDR3 comprises 17 residues. The CDR3 region has the DNA TGTGCCAGCGCCTGGCCCCCCGGACAGGGGGCTGTCGGAGAGCTGTTTTTT. This translates into CASAWPPGQGAVGELFF.

This clonotype was picked up many times. The genes are TRBV11-2 and TRBJ2-3, with TRBD2 matching over 7 bases. CDR3 length equals 18 residues. The junction had 10 bases not matched to a gene; V was cut back by 0 bases and J by 1 base. Looked up from germline, CDR1 is SGHAT and CDR2 is FQNNGV. As DNA, the CDR3 is TGTGCCAGCAGCTTAGATAGATTTGCGGGAGTGGGCACAGATACGCAGTATTTT. Translated, it gives CASSLDRFAGVGTDTQYF.

The chain carries TRBV24-1 and TRBJ2-1, with D possibly TRBD1 on 5 matching bases. Germline loops: CDR1 KGHDR, CDR2 SFDVKD. V was clipped by 3 bases and J by 1 base, with 12 bases between them. This CDR3 is 16 amino acids long. The CDR3, as DNA: TGTGCCACCAGTGATCTGACAGCTACTTCCTACAATGAGCAGTTCTTC. Translated: CATSDLTATSYNEQFF.